Listed below are T cell receptor beta chains from one sample, sequenced in a study of low-dose radiotherapy and immunotherapy resistance in tumors. In TCRdb, the reads were re-called with MiXCR into one record per CDR3 protein. The sample yields tens of thousands of distinct CDR3 sequences, 15% to 20% seen once. The sequencing here drew on PBMCs, taken before treatment. All receptors derive from a male donor with prostate cancer. Both conserved end residues are trimmed from each CDR3.

V gene	J gene	CDR3 protein
TRBV9	TRBJ1-1	ASSVVSMNTEAF
TRBV29-1	TRBJ2-5	SALTEETQY
TRBV7-2	TRBJ2-3	ASSLTAGGPDTQY
TRBV12-3/TRBV12-4	TRBJ2-3	ASSFLAPPRDTQY
TRBV11-2	TRBJ1-5	ASSGRSNQPQH
TRBV20-1	TRBJ2-3	SANRGGAVRDTQY
TRBV14	TRBJ2-7	ASSQFFSGDEQY
TRBV2	TRBJ2-7	ASESGTHSYEQY
TRBV12-3/TRBV12-4	TRBJ1-5	ASSTGGGQPQH
TRBV13	TRBJ2-1	ASSYLAGLNNEQF
TRBV19	TRBJ2-3	ASSSDTSTDTQY
TRBV4-2	TRBJ1-1	ASSDPGQTFEAF
TRBV5-4	TRBJ1-6	ASSWKCSLGWSPLH
TRBV4-2	TRBJ2-2	ASSQDMRRQDTGELF
TRBV7-6	TRBJ2-2	ASSEGLPTGELF
TRBV3-1	TRBJ1-5	ASSATSVEPQH
TRBV20-1	TRBJ2-3	SARPTGRAVDTQY
TRBV6-2/TRBV6-3	TRBJ2-1	ASSARTSGGNEQF
TRBV29-1	TRBJ2-2	SVVDPWGSTGELF
TRBV10-2	TRBJ2-4	ASRQGTGGAKNIQY
TRBV6-1	TRBJ2-2	ASGQDRVTGELF
TRBV5-1	TRBJ1-5	ASSLGGGEPQH
TRBV30	TRBJ2-6	AWSVPQGPGANVLT
TRBV2	TRBJ2-3	ASIPLVGGRNQDTQY
TRBV18	TRBJ2-3	ASSPEFGGAENTQY
TRBV18	TRBJ2-3	ASSPSVTDTQY
TRBV6-1	TRBJ2-1	ASSRGGPGNEQF
TRBV30	TRBJ1-1	AWSVSTEAF
TRBV5-1	TRBJ2-5	ASSLDTGGRETQY
TRBV19	TRBJ1-1	ASSISPGVGTDTEAF
TRBV4-1	TRBJ2-3	ASSQGSTIEDTQY
TRBV10-2	TRBJ1-6	ASSAQQGSYNSPLH
TRBV12-3/TRBV12-4	TRBJ2-7	ASSVGTGSHYEQY
TRBV27	TRBJ2-1	ASSWGWGRADNEQF
TRBV27	TRBJ2-1	ASSLKAGGAPLQF
TRBV2	TRBJ2-1	ATSLINEQF
TRBV9	TRBJ2-5	ASSVRGAQETQY
TRBV19	TRBJ2-2	ATVGGTGELF
TRBV6-5	TRBJ2-3	ASGRVRGDTQY